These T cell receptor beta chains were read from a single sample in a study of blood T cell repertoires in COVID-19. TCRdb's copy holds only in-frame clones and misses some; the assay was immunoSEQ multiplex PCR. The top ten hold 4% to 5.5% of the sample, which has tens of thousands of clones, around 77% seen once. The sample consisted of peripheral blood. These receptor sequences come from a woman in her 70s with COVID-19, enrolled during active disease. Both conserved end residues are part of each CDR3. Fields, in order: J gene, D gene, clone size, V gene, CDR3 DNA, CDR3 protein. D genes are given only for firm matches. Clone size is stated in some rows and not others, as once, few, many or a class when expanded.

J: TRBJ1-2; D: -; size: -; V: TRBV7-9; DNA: TGTGCCAGCAGCTCCTTAGGGGGCTATGGCTACACCTTC; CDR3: CASSSLGGYGYTF
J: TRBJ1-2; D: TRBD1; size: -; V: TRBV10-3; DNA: TGTGCCATCAGTGAGTCGCCGGGACAGACCTATGGCTACACCTTC; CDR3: CAISESPGQTYGYTF
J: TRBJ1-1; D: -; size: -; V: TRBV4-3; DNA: TGCGCCAGCAGCCCTCAGGAGAGGACATTGCCTTTCTTT; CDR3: CASSPQERTLPFF
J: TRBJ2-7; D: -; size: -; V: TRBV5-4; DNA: TGTGCCAGCAGCTTGACGTCCGGTAGCTCCTACGAGCAGTACTTC; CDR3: CASSLTSGSSYEQYF
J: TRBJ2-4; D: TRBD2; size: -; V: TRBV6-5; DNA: TGTGCCAGCAGTCGGGAGGACATTCAGTACTTC; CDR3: CASSREDIQYF
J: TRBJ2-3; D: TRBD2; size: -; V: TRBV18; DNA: TGTGCCAGCACCCTGACTAGCGGGGGACCAGATACGCAGTATTTT; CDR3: CASTLTSGGPDTQYF
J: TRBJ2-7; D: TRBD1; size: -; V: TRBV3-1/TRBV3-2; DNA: TGTGCCAGCAGCACCTCCGGGACAGACTACGAGCAGTACTTC; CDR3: CASSTSGTDYEQYF
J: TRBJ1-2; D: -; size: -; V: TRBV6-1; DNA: TGTGCCAGCAGTGTAGCGACAGCAGTCACCTTC; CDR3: CASSVATAVTF
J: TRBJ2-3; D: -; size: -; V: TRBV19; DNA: TGTGCCAGTAGTCGGGGGGGACAGAATACAGATACGCAGTATTTT; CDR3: CASSRGGQNTDTQYF
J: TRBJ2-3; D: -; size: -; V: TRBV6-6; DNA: TGTGCCAGCAGTTACGTGGTCGGGAGCCCAACAGATACGCAGTATTTT; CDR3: CASSYVVGSPTDTQYF
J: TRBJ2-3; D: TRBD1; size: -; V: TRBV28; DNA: TGTGCCAGCAGTTTAATTGACCCAGGGGGCAAAAATACGCAGTATTTT; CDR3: CASSLIDPGGKNTQYF
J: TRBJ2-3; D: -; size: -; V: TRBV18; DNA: TGTGCCAGCTCACCGGGCAGGGGCACAGATACGCAGTATTTT; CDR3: CASSPGRGTDTQYF
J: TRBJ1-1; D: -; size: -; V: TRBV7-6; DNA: TGTGCCAGCAGCTTAGCGAGTCACAGGTTTGGAGACATGAACACTGAAGCTTTCTTT; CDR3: CASSLASHRFGDMNTEAFF
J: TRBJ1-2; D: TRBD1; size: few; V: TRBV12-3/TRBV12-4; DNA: TGTGCCAGCAGTCGACAGGGAAACTATGGCTACACCTTC; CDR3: CASSRQGNYGYTF
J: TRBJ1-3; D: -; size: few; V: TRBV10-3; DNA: TGTGCCATCAGTGAGGGGGAGAACTCTGGAAACACCATATATTTT; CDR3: CAISEGENSGNTIYF
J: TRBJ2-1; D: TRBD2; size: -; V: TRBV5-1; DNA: TGCGCCAGCAGCCAAACCCCGTTAGCGGGAAGCTCCTACAATGAGCAGTTCTTC; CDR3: CASSQTPLAGSSYNEQFF
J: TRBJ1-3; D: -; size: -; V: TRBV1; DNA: TGCACCAGCAGCCAAGTGGGGGCCTTT; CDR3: CTSSQVGAF
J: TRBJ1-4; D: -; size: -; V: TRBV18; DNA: TGTGCCAGCTCACCCCCCTCCGGAGCTAATGAAAAACTGTTTTTT; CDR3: CASSPPSGANEKLFF
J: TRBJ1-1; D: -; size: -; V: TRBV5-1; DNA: TGCGCCAGCAGCTTGGCGGGGGGAGGGAGTCTGAACACTGAAGCTTTCTTT; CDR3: CASSLAGGGSLNTEAFF
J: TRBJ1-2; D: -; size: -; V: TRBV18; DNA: TGTGCCAGCTCACCACCGTTTCCGGTGGCTGAGGGAGTGGGTAACTATGGCTACACCTTC; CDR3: CASSPPFPVAEGVGNYGYTF
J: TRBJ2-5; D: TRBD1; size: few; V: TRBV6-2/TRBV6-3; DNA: TGTGCCAGCAGTTACGATGGGACAGGGTGGGCGATCCAAGAGACCCAGTACTTC; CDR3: CASSYDGTGWAIQETQYF
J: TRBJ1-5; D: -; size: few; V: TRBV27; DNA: TGTGCCAGCAGAGAAAGGCAGGGCAATCAGCCCCAGCATTTT; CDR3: CASRERQGNQPQHF
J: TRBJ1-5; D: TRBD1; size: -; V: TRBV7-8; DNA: TGTGCCAGCAGTAGATTAGGGGGCGGGACAGGGAATCAGCCCCAGCATTTT; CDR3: CASSRLGGGTGNQPQHF
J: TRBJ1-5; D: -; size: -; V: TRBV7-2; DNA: TGTGCCAGCAGCTTAGGTGTGGCTCAGCCCCAGCATTTT; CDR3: CASSLGVAQPQHF
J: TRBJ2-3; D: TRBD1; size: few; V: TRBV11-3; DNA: TGTGCCAGCAGCGACCGGACAGGGCCCGATACGCAGTATTTT; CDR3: CASSDRTGPDTQYF
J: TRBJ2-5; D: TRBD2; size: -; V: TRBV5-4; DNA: TGTGCCAGCAGCCCGATGACTAGCGGGAGTCAGGCGACCCAGTACTTC; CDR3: CASSPMTSGSQATQYF